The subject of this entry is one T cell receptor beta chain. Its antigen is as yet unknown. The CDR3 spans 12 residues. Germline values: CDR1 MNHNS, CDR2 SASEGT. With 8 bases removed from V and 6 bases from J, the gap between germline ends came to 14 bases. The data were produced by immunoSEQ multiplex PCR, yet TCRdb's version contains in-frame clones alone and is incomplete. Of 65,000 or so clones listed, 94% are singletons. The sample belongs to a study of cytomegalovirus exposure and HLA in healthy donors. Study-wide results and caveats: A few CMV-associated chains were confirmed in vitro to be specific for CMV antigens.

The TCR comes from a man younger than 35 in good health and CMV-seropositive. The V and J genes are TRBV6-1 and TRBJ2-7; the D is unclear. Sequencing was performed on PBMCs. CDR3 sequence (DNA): TGTGCCAGCGCAGGTGGTGTTCTCGAGCAGTACTTC. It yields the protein CASAGGVLEQYF.